A selection of T cell receptor beta chains follows, all from one sample in a study of beta chain features in type 1 diabetes. Assay: immunoSEQ multiplex PCR; the TCRdb copy retains only in-frame clones and omits some. The table has some 700,000 clones, over 10% seen once. Sequenced: naive CD4+ T cells from blood. Source of these receptors: a man between 18 and 29 years old with type 1 diabetes. Each CDR3 is given with its conserved first and last residue. The order of the fields is D gene, clone size, CDR3 length, V gene, J gene, CDR3 protein, CDR3 DNA. A D gene is named only where the DNA matches it firmly. Clone size, where shown, is once, few, many, or a class for clones that have expanded.

.	few	14	TRBV5-1	TRBJ2-7	CASSSPGYHHEQYF	TGCGCCAGCAGCTCCCCGGGTTACCACCACGAGCAGTACTTC
.	.	14	TRBV29-1	TRBJ2-5	CSVEDQGLQETQYF	TGCAGCGTTGAAGACCAGGGGCTACAAGAGACCCAGTACTTC
TRBD2	.	15	TRBV6-6	TRBJ2-1	CASSYGGGPAEEQFF	TGTGCCAGCAGTTACGGCGGGGGACCCGCGGAGGAGCAGTTCTTC
TRBD2	few	17	TRBV7-9	TRBJ2-5	CASSSGWTRGEGETQYF	TGTGCCAGCAGCTCCGGTTGGACTAGGGGAGAGGGGGAGACCCAGTACTTC
.	few	14	TRBV7-2	TRBJ1-1	CASSSTGGHTEAFF	TGTGCCAGCAGCTCAACGGGGGGGCACACTGAAGCTTTCTTT
TRBD1	.	14	TRBV11-2	TRBJ1-3	CASSSTGWGNTIYF	TGTGCCAGCAGTTCGACAGGGTGGGGAAACACCATATATTTT
TRBD1	few	14	TRBV5-6	TRBJ1-5	CASSSTGGSQPQHF	TGTGCCAGCAGCTCCACAGGGGGCTCTCAGCCCCAGCATTTT
.	few	14	TRBV15	TRBJ1-4	CATSRDRATQKLFF	TGTGCCACCAGCAGAGATCGAGCGACCCAAAAACTGTTTTTT
.	few	14	TRBV30	TRBJ1-5	CAWSITSGNQPQHF	TGTGCCTGGAGTATTACATCCGGGAATCAGCCCCAGCATTTT
.	.	10	TRBV20-1	TRBJ2-7	CSAGSYEQYF	TGCAGTGCTGGAAGTTACGAGCAGTACTTC
.	few	16	TRBV30	TRBJ2-2	CAWSVLRTDTTGELFF	TGTGCCTGGAGTGTACTTCGAACAGACACCACCGGGGAGCTGTTTTTT
.	few	15	TRBV15	TRBJ1-2	CATSRVGQHPYGYTF	TGTGCCACCAGCAGAGTGGGCCAGCACCCCTATGGCTACACCTTC
.	.	11	TRBV6-5	TRBJ2-1	CASSYGYEQFF	TGTGCCAGCAGTTACGGATATGAGCAGTTCTTC
.	.	13	TRBV4-1	TRBJ2-7	CASSYQGRGEQYF	TGCGCCAGCAGCTACCAGGGAAGGGGCGAGCAGTACTTC
.	few	15	TRBV10-3	TRBJ2-7	CAISAGQSGSYEQYF	TGTGCCATCAGCGCGGGCCAGAGTGGCTCATACGAGCAGTACTTC
TRBD2	few	12	TRBV29-1	TRBJ2-5	CSAVTSAETQYF	TGCAGCGCTGTGACTAGCGCCGAGACCCAGTACTTC
.	.	13	TRBV5-1	TRBJ2-1	CASSRRTDNEQFF	TGCGCCAGCAGCCGACGGACAGACAATGAGCAGTTCTTC
.	.	15	TRBV12-5	TRBJ1-1	CASGLGLGENTEAFF	TGTGCTAGTGGTTTGGGTTTAGGGGAGAACACTGAAGCTTTCTTT
.	.	12	TRBV18	TRBJ2-5	CASSPVVETQYF	TGTGCCAGCTCACCAGTGGTGGAGACCCAGTACTTC
.	few	13	TRBV19	TRBJ2-3	CASRRSTTDTQYF	TGTGCCAGTAGACGATCTACGACAGATACGCAGTATTTT
.	few	12	TRBV6-5	TRBJ2-7	CASSSGPYEQYF	TGTGCCAGCAGTTCTGGACCCTACGAGCAGTACTTC
.	.	14	TRBV30	TRBJ1-1	CAWSVVGWTTEAFF	TGTGCCTGGAGTGTAGTGGGGTGGACCACTGAAGCTTTCTTT
TRBD1	.	14	TRBV30	TRBJ2-2	CAWSGDRDTGELFF	TGTGCCTGGAGTGGGGACAGGGACACCGGGGAGCTGTTTTTT
.	few	14	TRBV28	TRBJ1-6	CASSFGGGNSPLHF	TGTGCCAGCAGTTTTGGCGGAGGGAATTCACCCCTCCACTTT
.	.	11	TRBV13	TRBJ1-3	CASSLRNTIYF	TGTGCCAGCAGCTTGAGGAACACCATATATTTT
TRBD1	few	16	TRBV5-4	TRBJ2-1	CASSLGLTGGEYEQFF	TGTGCCAGCAGCTTGGGACTTACAGGGGGCGAGTATGAGCAGTTCTTC
.	.	12	TRBV19	TRBJ2-5	CASSATWETQYF	TGTGCCAGCTCGGCTACCTGGGAGACCCAGTACTTC
TRBD1	.	16	TRBV4-1	TRBJ2-6	CASSRQTGAGANVLTF	TGCGCCAGCAGCCGACAAACAGGGGCTGGGGCCAACGTCCTGACTTTC
TRBD1	.	15	TRBV5-1	TRBJ2-7	CASSFDTGGGYEQYF	TGCGCCAGCAGCTTTGATACAGGGGGCGGCTACGAGCAGTACTTC
TRBD1	.	13	TRBV28	TRBJ1-2	CASSLGTAYGYTF	TGTGCCAGCAGTTTAGGGACAGCATATGGCTACACCTTC
.	.	14	TRBV10-3	TRBJ2-7	CAISEELRPLSNYF	TGTGCCATCAGTGAGGAATTGAGGCCCCTAAGCAATTACTTC